The rows below give T cell receptor beta chains drawn from one sample of a study of human T cells and chemical hapten exposure. TCRdb reprocessed the RACE reads via MiXCR and lists one record per CDR3 protein. The profile covers over 150,000 distinct CDR3 sequences, with roughly 25% appearing a single time and 2.1% taken by the ten largest. Sequences were derived from whole blood, sampled in connection with sensitization to the hapten diphenylcyclopropenone (DPC). The receptors stem from a woman under 30 with alopecia areata. Some clones in this sample may be carry-over from other donors' samples. Each CDR3 is given with its conserved first and last residue. The D gene is left open where the match is weak. Only some rows state a clone size, as once, few, many or a class for expanded clones.

d_gene: .
abundance: .
v_gene: TRBV29-1
j_gene: TRBJ1-1
CDR3aa: CSVADRNTEAFF
CDR3nt: TGCAGCGTTGCTGACAGAAACACTGAAGCTTTCTTT

d_gene: .
abundance: few
v_gene: TRBV29-1
j_gene: TRBJ1-1
CDR3aa: CSVIIDGMNTEAFF
CDR3nt: TGCAGCGTCATAATCGACGGGATGAACACTGAAGCTTTCTTT

d_gene: .
abundance: few
v_gene: TRBV27
j_gene: TRBJ1-4
CDR3aa: CASSSRLEKLFF
CDR3nt: TGTGCCAGCAGTTCCCGACTGGAAAAACTGTTTTTT

d_gene: .
abundance: .
v_gene: TRBV2
j_gene: TRBJ2-2
CDR3aa: CASRSLIVGTGELFF
CDR3nt: TGTGCCAGCAGATCCCTTATAGTGGGAACCGGGGAGCTGTTTTTT

d_gene: .
abundance: .
v_gene: TRBV20-1
j_gene: TRBJ1-4
CDR3aa: CSLRSGATNEKLFF
CDR3nt: TGCAGTCTCCGTTCGGGGGCAACTAATGAAAAACTGTTTTTT

d_gene: TRBD2
abundance: few
v_gene: TRBV7-2
j_gene: TRBJ2-5
CDR3aa: CASSILAGGQETQYF
CDR3nt: TGTGCCAGCAGCATCCTAGCGGGGGGGCAAGAGACCCAGTACTTC

d_gene: .
abundance: few
v_gene: TRBV7-9
j_gene: TRBJ2-7
CDR3aa: CASSLEIGGPHEQYF
CDR3nt: TGTGCCAGCAGCTTAGAAATCGGGGGGCCCCACGAGCAGTACTTC

d_gene: .
abundance: few
v_gene: TRBV4-3
j_gene: TRBJ1-1
CDR3aa: CASSQEGHSAFF
CDR3nt: TGCGCCAGCAGCCAAGAGGGACATTCGGCTTTCTTT

d_gene: .
abundance: many
v_gene: TRBV20-1
j_gene: TRBJ2-7
CDR3aa: CRVAGGWGMGEQYF
CDR3nt: TGCAGGGTGGCAGGCGGTTGGGGAATGGGCGAGCAGTACTTC

d_gene: .
abundance: few
v_gene: TRBV9
j_gene: TRBJ2-1
CDR3aa: CASSAGLEGYNEQFF
CDR3nt: TGTGCCAGCAGCGCTGGGCTGGAGGGCTACAATGAGCAGTTCTTC

d_gene: TRBD2
abundance: .
v_gene: TRBV9
j_gene: TRBJ2-5
CDR3aa: CASSTLPSGQETQYF
CDR3nt: TGTGCCAGCAGCACACTTCCTAGCGGCCAAGAGACCCAGTACTTC

d_gene: .
abundance: .
v_gene: TRBV9
j_gene: TRBJ1-1
CDR3aa: CASSVVQGNTEAFF
CDR3nt: TGTGCCAGCAGCGTAGTCCAGGGAAACACTGAAGCTTTCTTT

d_gene: .
abundance: few
v_gene: TRBV7-2
j_gene: TRBJ2-7
CDR3aa: CASTSAHGGHSYEQYF
CDR3nt: TGTGCCAGCACCTCAGCCCACGGGGGGCACTCCTACGAGCAGTACTTC

d_gene: .
abundance: .
v_gene: TRBV6-1
j_gene: TRBJ1-1
CDR3aa: CASSEIGAWDEAFF
CDR3nt: TGTGCCAGCAGCGAAATCGGGGCCTGGGATGAAGCTTTCTTT

d_gene: .
abundance: .
v_gene: TRBV7-9
j_gene: TRBJ1-1
CDR3aa: CASSLVGGIAEAFF
CDR3nt: TGTGCCAGCAGCTTAGTTGGGGGGATCGCTGAAGCTTTCTTT

d_gene: .
abundance: .
v_gene: TRBV5-1
j_gene: TRBJ1-1
CDR3aa: CASSVTKNTEAFF
CDR3nt: TGCGCCAGCAGCGTAACAAAGAACACTGAAGCTTTCTTT

d_gene: .
abundance: few
v_gene: TRBV28
j_gene: TRBJ1-2
CDR3aa: CASIPQVGYGYTF
CDR3nt: TGTGCCAGCATCCCCCAAGTCGGGTATGGCTACACCTTC

d_gene: TRBD1
abundance: .
v_gene: TRBV12-3/TRBV12-4
j_gene: TRBJ2-7
CDR3aa: CASSRRDSYEQYF
CDR3nt: TGTGCCAGCAGCCGCCGGGACAGCTACGAGCAGTACTTC

d_gene: TRBD1
abundance: .
v_gene: TRBV29-1
j_gene: TRBJ2-5
CDR3aa: CSATGGSQETQYF
CDR3nt: TGCAGCGCAACAGGGGGGTCACAAGAGACCCAGTACTTC

d_gene: .
abundance: few
v_gene: TRBV21-1
j_gene: TRBJ2-7
CDR3aa: CAVPYEQYF
CDR3nt: TGTGCCGTCCCCTACGAGCAGTACTTC

d_gene: .
abundance: .
v_gene: TRBV20-1
j_gene: TRBJ1-4
CDR3aa: CSASIQIGEKLFF
CDR3nt: TGCAGTGCTTCGATCCAGATCGGGGAAAAACTGTTTTTT

d_gene: .
abundance: .
v_gene: TRBV7-2
j_gene: TRBJ2-3
CDR3aa: CASTRAPTDTQYF
CDR3nt: TGTGCTTCTACCAGGGCCCCCACAGATACGCAGTATTTT

d_gene: TRBD1
abundance: .
v_gene: TRBV5-1
j_gene: TRBJ1-5
CDR3aa: CASSLGDRFPEPQHF
CDR3nt: TGCGCCAGCAGCTTGGGGGACAGATTCCCCGAGCCCCAGCATTTT

d_gene: .
abundance: .
v_gene: TRBV5-8
j_gene: TRBJ2-1
CDR3aa: CASSPHREQFF
CDR3nt: TGTGCCAGCAGTCCTCACCGAGAGCAGTTCTTC

d_gene: TRBD2
abundance: many
v_gene: TRBV24-1
j_gene: TRBJ2-5
CDR3aa: CATSVGRGYQETQYF
CDR3nt: TGTGCCACCAGTGTCGGGAGGGGGTACCAAGAGACCCAGTACTTC

d_gene: .
abundance: .
v_gene: TRBV12-3/TRBV12-4
j_gene: TRBJ1-5
CDR3aa: CASSLRVGQPQHF
CDR3nt: TGTGCCAGCAGTTTGAGGGTGGGTCAGCCCCAGCATTTT

d_gene: .
abundance: many
v_gene: TRBV29-1
j_gene: TRBJ1-4
CDR3aa: CSVAGPGNEKLFF
CDR3nt: TGCAGCGTTGCAGGGCCGGGAAATGAAAAACTGTTTTTT

d_gene: .
abundance: .
v_gene: TRBV5-1
j_gene: TRBJ2-3
CDR3aa: CASSFGDVGTDTQYF
CDR3nt: TGCGCCAGCAGCTTCGGGGATGTGGGCACAGATACGCAGTATTTT

d_gene: TRBD1
abundance: few
v_gene: TRBV5-1
j_gene: TRBJ2-1
CDR3aa: CASSTSGTDYNEQFF
CDR3nt: TGCGCCAGCAGCACCTCCGGGACAGACTATAATGAGCAGTTCTTC

d_gene: .
abundance: few
v_gene: TRBV7-2
j_gene: TRBJ1-2
CDR3aa: CAGARGGRSSIYGYTF
CDR3nt: TGTGCCGGGGCACGGGGCGGTCGCAGTTCTATCTATGGCTACACCTTC

d_gene: TRBD2
abundance: .
v_gene: TRBV20-1
j_gene: TRBJ2-7
CDR3aa: CSARDLAGGINEQYF
CDR3nt: TGCAGTGCTAGAGATTTGGCGGGGGGGATCAACGAGCAGTACTTC

d_gene: .
abundance: .
v_gene: TRBV12-3/TRBV12-4
j_gene: TRBJ2-3
CDR3aa: CASRFSPGPTDTQYF
CDR3nt: TGTGCCAGCAGGTTTTCGCCTGGGCCCACAGATACGCAGTATTTT

d_gene: .
abundance: few
v_gene: TRBV6-2/TRBV6-3
j_gene: TRBJ2-7
CDR3aa: CASRPGPPTGNEQYF
CDR3nt: TGTGCCAGCAGACCAGGCCCCCCCACTGGTAACGAGCAGTACTTC

d_gene: .
abundance: .
v_gene: TRBV19
j_gene: TRBJ1-4
CDR3aa: CASLLGLREKLFF
CDR3nt: TGTGCCAGTTTACTCGGGCTTAGGGAAAAACTGTTTTTT

d_gene: .
abundance: .
v_gene: TRBV6-5
j_gene: TRBJ2-5
CDR3aa: CASSPRDKWETQYF
CDR3nt: TGTGCCAGCAGCCCCCGGGACAAATGGGAGACCCAGTACTTC

d_gene: TRBD2
abundance: few
v_gene: TRBV4-1
j_gene: TRBJ2-7
CDR3aa: CASSQEEILADPYEQYF
CDR3nt: TGCGCCAGCAGCCAAGAAGAGATACTAGCGGACCCCTACGAGCAGTACTTC

d_gene: .
abundance: .
v_gene: TRBV12-5
j_gene: TRBJ1-1
CDR3aa: CASGLQRGTEAFF
CDR3nt: TGTGCTAGTGGCCTACAGCGGGGCACTGAAGCTTTCTTT

d_gene: TRBD2
abundance: .
v_gene: TRBV29-1
j_gene: TRBJ2-7
CDR3aa: CSVERGTSGRNEQYF
CDR3nt: TGCAGCGTTGAAAGGGGGACTAGCGGGAGGAACGAGCAGTACTTC

d_gene: .
abundance: .
v_gene: TRBV7-7
j_gene: TRBJ2-7
CDR3aa: CASSFGRGPSYEQYF
CDR3nt: TGTGCTAGCAGCTTCGGCAGGGGACCCTCCTACGAGCAGTACTTC

d_gene: .
abundance: few
v_gene: TRBV2
j_gene: TRBJ2-1
CDR3aa: CATSQRGTQFF
CDR3nt: TGTGCCACCTCCCAAAGGGGAACGCAGTTCTTC

d_gene: TRBD1
abundance: few
v_gene: TRBV20-1
j_gene: TRBJ2-4
CDR3aa: CSAKDRGKNIQYF
CDR3nt: TGCAGTGCCAAGGACAGGGGCAAAAACATTCAGTACTTC

d_gene: TRBD2
abundance: few
v_gene: TRBV12-3/TRBV12-4
j_gene: TRBJ2-7
CDR3aa: CASSLGGPNEQYF
CDR3nt: TGTGCCAGCAGTTTGGGAGGGCCCAACGAGCAGTACTTC

d_gene: .
abundance: .
v_gene: TRBV9
j_gene: TRBJ1-4
CDR3aa: CASKRRAVEKLFF
CDR3nt: TGTGCCAGCAAAAGACGGGCGGTTGAAAAACTGTTTTTT

d_gene: .
abundance: .
v_gene: TRBV6-2/TRBV6-3
j_gene: TRBJ1-1
CDR3aa: CASSYSKGLTEAFF
CDR3nt: TGTGCCAGCAGTTACTCGAAGGGGCTCACTGAAGCTTTCTTT

d_gene: .
abundance: .
v_gene: TRBV12-3/TRBV12-4
j_gene: TRBJ1-2
CDR3aa: CASSLSSQANYGYTF
CDR3nt: TGTGCCAGCAGTTTATCCTCCCAGGCTAACTATGGCTACACCTTC